This is a list of T cell receptor beta chains from one sample in a study of identical twins. TCRdb re-analysed the 5' RACE reads in MiXCR, keeping a single row per CDR3 protein. The sample holds 690,000 or so distinct CDR3 sequences, 6% to 6.5% seen once. The source material was naive T cells sorted from blood. The receptors originated from a man between 18 and 35 years old in good health. Each CDR3 is given with its conserved first and last residue. The order of the fields is J gene, clone size, D gene, CDR3 length, V gene, CDR3 DNA, CDR3 protein. D genes are given only for firm matches. Not all rows give a size; the values are once, few, many and, for expanded clones, a class.

TRBJ2-2 few TRBD2 17 TRBV15 TGTGCCACCAGCAGAGGAAGGGAGGGCCCCATCACCGGGGAGCTGTTTTTT CATSRGREGPITGELFF
TRBJ2-7 few TRBD2 17 TRBV4-3 TGCGCCAGCAGCCAAGATGCGAGACTAGCGGGGGGCCACGAGCAGTACTTC CASSQDARLAGGHEQYF
TRBJ2-7 many NA 13 TRBV27 TGTGCCAGCAGTTTAACGGGGCCCTACGAGCAGTACTTC CASSLTGPYEQYF
TRBJ2-1 NA TRBD2 16 TRBV3-1 TGTGCCAGCAGACCGGGAGGGACTAGAGGTCTTGATGAGCAGTTCTTC CASRPGGTRGLDEQFF
TRBJ2-7 many NA 15 TRBV6-2/TRBV6-3 TGTGCCAGCCGCCTTTTGTGGGATAGCTCCTACGAGCAGTACTTC CASRLLWDSSYEQYF
TRBJ1-5 few TRBD1 17 TRBV7-8 TGTGCCAGCAGCTTAGGGGGGACAGGGTATAGCAATCAGCCCCAGCATTTT CASSLGGTGYSNQPQHF
TRBJ1-6 many TRBD1 15 TRBV20-1 TGCAGTGCTCAAGAGAACAGGGGGGATAATTCACCCCTCCACTTT CSAQENRGDNSPLHF
TRBJ2-1 many NA 13 TRBV24-1 TGTGCCACCAGTGATCCACCTAGGGGTGAGCAGTTCTTC CATSDPPRGEQFF
TRBJ2-2 NA NA 15 TRBV19 TGTGCCAGTAGTATTTATCAGGGGAACACCGGGGAGCTGTTTTTT CASSIYQGNTGELFF
TRBJ1-3 many NA 14 TRBV12-3/TRBV12-4 TGTGCCAGCAGTTTGACGGGGAATGGAAACACCATATATTTT CASSLTGNGNTIYF
TRBJ1-1 many NA 14 TRBV4-2 TGTGCCAGCAGACACGAGGGTGGAAACACTGAAGCTTTCTTT CASRHEGGNTEAFF
TRBJ2-1 few TRBD2 15 TRBV5-1 TGCGCCAGCAGCCCGGGACTAGGTACATACAATGAGCAGTTCTTC CASSPGLGTYNEQFF
TRBJ1-1 many TRBD1 11 TRBV3-1 TGTGCCACTTCGACAGGGAGTGAAGCTTTCTTT CATSTGSEAFF
TRBJ2-1 NA NA 13 TRBV29-1 TGCAGCGCTAAAGGGCAGTTGGCACATGAGCAGTTCTTC CSAKGQLAHEQFF
TRBJ1-5 NA NA 16 TRBV27 TGTGCCAGCAGTTTCTCTATAGGGGATGGCAATCAGCCCCAGCATTTT CASSFSIGDGNQPQHF
TRBJ2-3 many TRBD2 14 TRBV15 TGTGCCACCACATCAGGCGGGACTACACTTTCGCAGTATTTT CATTSGGTTLSQYF
TRBJ2-1 NA TRBD1 17 TRBV6-5 TGTGCCAGCAGTTCCGGGACAGGGGTCATCTCCTACAATGAGCAGTTCTTC CASSSGTGVISYNEQFF
TRBJ1-1 many NA 15 TRBV20-1 TGCAGTGCTGGGGTAGTGGGGACCCCTGACACTGAAGCTTTCTTT CSAGVVGTPDTEAFF
TRBJ2-1 many TRBD2 17 TRBV10-3 TGTGCCATCAGTGAGTCGGTAGCGGGAGGAGGCAACAATGAGCAGTTCTTC CAISESVAGGGNNEQFF
TRBJ2-5 NA NA 13 TRBV12-3/TRBV12-4 TGTGCCAGCAGCCTGCAGGGGATGGAGACCCAGTACTTC CASSLQGMETQYF
TRBJ1-2 many NA 14 TRBV6-1 TGTGCCAGCAGGGAAGGACGCATTAACTATGGCTACACCTTC CASREGRINYGYTF